This T cell receptor (beta chain) was found in a study of a mutant IDH1 vaccine in newly diagnosed glioma. Looking at the study overall: Onset of vaccination occurred 4-6 weeks following radiotherapy alone, or with temozolomide cycles. Treatment recipients were approximately 62% male and about 40% female, and their mean age was around 40 years.

The time point here: week 35, safety follow-up. In the vaccine, a single dose held 300 ug of the mutant IDH1 20-mer peptide, along with topical imiquimod. Across weeks 1, 3, 5, 7, 11, 15, 19 and 23, patients received a vaccination each time, eight in all. Notes on this clone: Its antigen is undetermined.

The CDR3 is 13 residues long. The V and J ends lost 4 bases and 8 bases, in that order; junction bases with no gene match: 4. Germline V gives CDR1 SGHVS, CDR2 FNYEAQ. Sequenced by immunoSEQ multiplex PCR; TCRdb stores in-frame clones only, minus some. The table lists fewer than 70,000 clones, roughly 86% of them singletons. The gene calls are TRBV7-6 and TRBJ2-1; 8 bases agree with TRBD1. Material: PBMCs, obtained from a glioma patient whose treatment included an IDH1 peptide vaccine. The TCR comes from a man aged 25-40 years with glioma. CDR3 sequence (DNA): TGTGCCAGCAGCTCGGACAGGGTCCATGAGCAGTTCTTC. It codes for CASSSDRVHEQFF.